Shown below are 20 T cell receptor beta chains from a single sample sequenced in a study of tumor and adjacent non-tumor tissue in lung cancer. The template was RNA from unsorted bulk tissue. TCRbeta libraries were built with three rounds of nested PCR, modified from ARM-PCR. TCRdb independently ran MiXCR on the multiplex PCR reads; one entry per CDR3 protein. Of about 200,000 distinct CDR3 sequences detected, about 76% appear once; the ten largest clones hold 25%. Source material: lung tumor tissue. These receptor sequences come from a man in his 60s with non-small cell lung cancer.

With regard to this clonotype: A read error is possible here, since a much larger clone lies one base away. The chain couples TRBV20-1 to TRBJ1-1, with D unresolved. This CDR3 has 13 amino acids. Germline-derived CDR1 and CDR2 are DFQATT and SNEGSKA (reference sequence). CDR3 sequence (DNA): TGCTGTGCTAGAGATCCCCGGGTCACTGAAGCTTTCTTT. Its translation: CCARDPRVTEAFF.

Concerning this clonotype itself: A junction end diverges from the germline sequence, so it may reflect a read error. This chain joins TRBV20-1 and TRBJ2-7; TRBD2 matches at 12 bases. Germline V lookup: CDR1 DFQATT, CDR2 SNEGSKA (reference sequence). The CDR3 has 15 amino acids. CDR3 sequence: CSDRGTSGPSYEQYF. CDR3 sequence (DNA): TGCAGTGATAGAGGGACTAGCGGGCCCTCCTACGAGCAGTACTTC.

Only a few counts were recorded for this clonotype. Possible read error: a much larger clone is one base away. J is TRBJ2-5 and V is TRBV12-3 or TRBV12-4; 9 bases are a match to TRBD2. The CDR3 is made up of 16 amino acids. V lost 5 bases and J lost 5; bases outside the gene matches: 12. DNA of the CDR3: TGTGCCAGCAGTCTAAACCCCGGACTAGCGACGGAGACCCAGTACTTC. This encodes CASSLNPGLATETQYF.

Remarks on this clonotype: Being one base from a much bigger clone, this may be a read error. The chain employs TRBV4-3 and TRBJ1-4; no reliable D call. In germline, CDR1 is LGHNA, CDR2 YSLEER. The CDR3 sequence is 15 residues long. In DNA form, the CDR3 reads TGCGCCAGCAGCCCCGAGATCGCGGCGGGCGGAAAACAGTTTTTT. It is translated as CASSPEIAAGGKQFF.

Remarks on this clonotype: This could be a read error, since a much larger clone is one nucleotide away. CDR3 nucleotides: TGCAGTGCTAGAGATCGATCGGGGGATAACAATCAGCCCCAGCATTTT. Residues: CSARDRSGDNNQPQHF. The chain has TRBV20-1 and TRBJ1-5, with a weak D call TRBD1 (5 bases). The length of the CDR3 is 16 residues. Trimming stripped 0 bases from V and 3 bases from J, with 15 bases between. In germline, CDR1 is DFQATT, CDR2 SNEGSKA (reference sequence).

This clonotype was seen a single time. This sequence may be a read error, since a much larger clone differs from it by one base. This chain links TRBV20-1 with TRBJ2-2, with a weak D call TRBD2 (6 bases). The CDR3 length is 13 residues. CDR1 and CDR2 (germline): DFQATT, SNEGSKA (reference sequence). The CDR3 loop is CCGGTVNTGELFF. CDR3 nucleotide sequence: TGCTGTGGAGGGACGGTGAACACCGGGGAGCTGTTTTTT.

About this clonotype: The junction differs from germline at one of its ends, possibly a read error. This chain links TRBV20-1 with TRBJ2-1; no clear D gene. Germline V gene data show CDR1 as DFQATT and CDR2 as SNEGSKA (reference sequence). The CDR3 loop spans 15 amino acids. CDR3 in DNA: TGCAGTGCTATAGATGAAGTAGAATCCTACGATGAGCAGTTCTTC. It is translated as CSAIDEVESYDEQFF.

With respect to this clonotype: Sequence at one end of the junction differs from germline and may be a read error. The gene calls are TRBV6-5 and TRBJ1-6; 7 bases are shared with TRBD1. This CDR3 has 15 residues. Germline-derived CDR1 and CDR2 are MNHEY and SVGAGI. DNA of the CDR3: TGTGCCAACAGTCACACGACAGGGACTGATTCACCCCTCCACTTT. Translation gives CANSHTTGTDSPLHF.

Points on this clonotype: Relative to the germline gene, one junction end is altered; a read error may explain this. The chain has TRBV11-3 and TRBJ2-2; possibly TRBD2 for D (5 bases). Germline V gene data show CDR1 as SGHNT and CDR2 as YENEEA. The CDR3 runs to 16 residues. The CDR3 loop is CASSLTNGVNTGELFF. The CDR3 DNA reads TGTGCCAGCAGCCTAACTAACGGGGTGAACACCGGGGAGCTATTTTTT.

This clonotype appeared many times. The V call is TRBV6-1, the J call TRBJ1-6, with a weak D call TRBD1 (5 bases). This CDR3 comprises 17 residues. Trimming cost V 6 bases and J 0 bases, with 15 bases left between them. The germline CDR1 and CDR2 sequences are MNHNS and SASEGT. DNA for the CDR3: TGTGCCAGCAGGGGGGTCTCTAGGAGCTCCTATAATTCACCCCTCCACTTT. Protein product: CASRGVSRSSYNSPLHF.

The chain joins TRBV9 to TRBJ2-2; the match to TRBD2 covers 7 bases. Germline V lookup: CDR1 SGDLS, CDR2 YYNGEE. This CDR3 is 16 amino acids long. Germline trimming cut 4 bases from V and 4 bases from J; bases unmatched to any gene: 10. The CDR3 is CASSLTVGGTTGELFF. The CDR3 DNA reads as TGTGCCAGCAGCCTCACCGTGGGAGGGACCACCGGGGAGCTGTTTTTT.

The gene calls are TRBV28 and TRBJ2-5; tentative D call: TRBD2 (7 bases). CDR1 and CDR2 (germline): MDHEN, SYDVKM. V was pared by 2 bases and J by 5 bases, with 9 bases between. This CDR3 has 13 amino acids. The CDR3 DNA sequence: TGTGCCAGCAGTTTACCGGGGGGCGAGACCCAGTACTTC. It yields the protein CASSLPGGETQYF.

As concerns this clonotype: No conserved phenylalanine or tryptophan is present at the end of the CDR3, so a read error is the likely explanation. This rearrangement joins TRBV20-1 to TRBJ1-6; D is uncertain. The germline gives CDR1 DFQATT, CDR2 SNEGSKA (reference sequence). The CDR3 length is 16 residues. The CDR3 DNA reads as TGCGGTGCTAGAGATCCAATCAGCCCCTATAATTCACCCCTCCACTCT. Encoded protein: CGARDPISPYNSPLHS.

Comments on this clonotype: Just one base apart from a much larger clone, this may be a read error. The chain employs TRBV20-1 and TRBJ2-5; 7 positions agree with TRBD2. CDR1 DFQATT and CDR2 SNEGSKA come from the germline V gene (reference sequence). There are 15 residues in the CDR3. DNA of the CDR3: TGCAGTGCTAGAGAGCCTAGCGGAGTCCAAGAGCCCCAGTACTTC. This translates into CSAREPSGVQEPQYF.

As to this clonotype: At one boundary the junction diverges from the germline segment, which might be a read error. The V gene is TRBV4-3, the J gene TRBJ2-3; D unclear. In germline, CDR1 is LGHNA, CDR2 YSLEER. The CDR3 contains 16 residues. CDR3 region: CASSQDRVGTTDTHYF. Written as DNA, the CDR3 is TGTGCCAGCAGCCAAGATAGAGTGGGCACCACAGATACGCACTATTTT.

The chain uses TRBV5-1 and TRBJ2-7; D tentatively reads TRBD1 or TRBD2 (7 bases each). The CDR3 contains 13 residues. Germline loops: CDR1 SGHRS, CDR2 YFSETQ. Trimming took 4 bases from V and 6 from J, leaving 14 bases between them. CDR3 in amino acids: CASSLQGGGEQYF. The CDR3, as DNA: TGCGCCAGCAGCCTGCAGGGGGGGGGCGAGCAGTACTTC.

With regard to this clonotype: A read error may account for a junction end that differs from germline. The chain recombines TRBV11-2 with TRBJ2-6; 7 nucleotides line up with TRBD1. Germline CDR1 SGHAT, CDR2 FQNNGV. The CDR3 length is 19 residues. The CDR3 is CASRLIPKDRPSGANVLTF. The CDR3 DNA reads as TGTGCCAGCAGATTAATTCCAAAGGACAGGCCCTCTGGGGCTAACGTCCTGACTTTC.

Turning to this clonotype: Because it lacks the conserved phenylalanine or tryptophan at the end, this CDR3 is likely a read error. CDR3 in amino acids: CASKKGVEQYC. CDR3 DNA sequence: TGTGCCAGCAAGAAAGGGGTCGAGCAGTACTGT. The V and J genes are TRBV11-2 and TRBJ2-7, with D tentatively TRBD1 (5 bases). V was trimmed by 7 bases and J by 6 bases, leaving 10 bases between them. Germline CDR1 and CDR2: SGHAT and FQNNGV. This CDR3 has 11 residues.

Details on this clonotype: This may stem from a read error, because a much larger clone lies one nucleotide away. The chain combines TRBV7-3 with TRBJ2-1; 7 nucleotides line up with TRBD2. The CDR3 spans 15 residues. Germline assignment: CDR1 SGHTA and CDR2 FQGTGA. V gave up 0 bases and J gave up 7 bases; unmatched junction bases: 6. CDR3 nucleotides: TGTGCCAGCAGCTTAACGTGCGGGAGAAGGAATGAGCAGTTCTTC. It is translated as CASSLTCGRRNEQFF.

The chain combines TRBV5-1 with TRBJ2-3, with 11 bases fitting TRBD1. The CDR3 contains 14 residues. The trim removed 5 bases at V and 4 bases at J, leaving 3 bases unmatched. Germline CDR1 is SGHRS and CDR2 is YFSETQ. DNA of the CDR3: TGCGCCAGCAGTCGGACAGGGGGCTCAGATACGCAGTATTTT. It encodes CASSRTGGSDTQYF. The variable domain in full, with the rest retrieved from reference TRBV5-1 and TRBJ2-3, is KAGVTQTPRYLIKTRGQQVTLSCSPISGHRSVSWYQQTPGQGLQFLFEYFSETQRNKGNFPGRFSGRQFSNSRSEMNVSTLELGDSALYLCASSRTGGSDTQYFGPGTRLTVL.